Each of the 11 T cell receptor beta chains below was sequenced from the same sample in a study of cytomegalovirus exposure and HLA in healthy donors. The PCR contained 60 Vbeta and 13 Jbeta primers. Produced via immunoSEQ multiplex PCR; TCRdb's table is partial and in-frame only. The data show 170,000 or so clones, roughly four fifths seen once. Material: PBMCs. These receptors came from a man in his forties or fifties in good health and CMV-seronegative.

This chain uses TRBV29-1 with TRBJ2-4, with TRBD1 identical over 9 bases. The V gene's germline CDR1 is SQVTM and CDR2 ANQGSEA. CDR3 size: 15 residues. The V gene end was trimmed by 3 bases and the J gene end by 7 bases; junction bases not matched to a gene: 10. The CDR3 loop reads CSVEGQGIGLNIQYF. CDR3 nucleotides: TGCAGCGTTGAGGGACAGGGAATCGGTTTGAACATTCAGTACTTC.

The CDR3 spells CASGHGGGGDPEAFF. As DNA, the CDR3 is TGTGCCAGTGGCCATGGGGGAGGGGGGGACCCTGAAGCTTTCTTT. The chain combines TRBV6-5 with TRBJ1-1; D is perhaps TRBD1 (6 bases). Trimming pared 9 bases from V and 6 bases from J, leaving 23 bases between. Germline loops: CDR1 MNHEY, CDR2 SVGAGI. CDR3 length equals 15 residues.

The chain joins TRBV28 to TRBJ1-1; the match to TRBD1 covers 7 bases. The CDR3 contains 15 residues. The germline V gene encodes CDR1 MDHEN and CDR2 SYDVKM. Losses at the gene ends were 5 bases for V and 1 base for J; bases not matched to a gene: 7. As DNA, the CDR3 is TGTGCCAGCAGTACCTACAGGGGCCGGAACACTGAAGCTTTCTTT. Amino acid sequence: CASSTYRGRNTEAFF.

This clone has just one count. The V call is TRBV6-5, the J call TRBJ2-3; D is uncertain. Deletions cut 2 bases from V and 9 bases from J, with 12 bases between. The CDR3 spans 13 residues. Per the germline V gene, CDR1 is MNHEY and CDR2 is SVGAGI. CDR3 nucleotides: TGTGCCAGCAGTTACGCAGTTTCATGGACGCAGTATTTT. It translates to CASSYAVSWTQYF.

The V and J genes are TRBV6-1 and TRBJ1-1, with 9 bases that match TRBD1. The CDR3 length is 14 residues. Germline loops: CDR1 MNHNS, CDR2 SASEGT. Trimming took 1 base from V and 9 from J; bases not matched to a gene: 6. The DNA of the CDR3 is TGTGCCAGCAGTGAAGTCGGGACAGGGAGGAAAGCTTTCTTT. Protein product: CASSEVGTGRKAFF.

The chain recombines TRBV4-3 with TRBJ2-1; D might be TRBD2 (6 bases). CDR3 length: 15 residues. The V and J ends lost 1 base and 5 bases respectively, with 12 bases between them. CDR1 LGHNA and CDR2 YSLEER come from the germline V gene. CDR3 DNA: TGCGCCAGCAGCCAAGGGACTACACAACACAATGAGCAGTTCTTC. Its translation: CASSQGTTQHNEQFF.

The chain has TRBV2 and TRBJ2-2; 8 positions match TRBD2. This CDR3 has 15 amino acids. CDR1 and CDR2 (germline): SNHLY, FYNNEI. Unmatched junction bases numbered 2, after V lost 4 bases and J lost 1 base. CDR3 in amino acids: CASSGLAGNTGELFF. The DNA of the CDR3 is TGTGCCAGCAGTGGGCTAGCGGGGAACACCGGGGAGCTGTTTTTT.

The rearrangement joins TRBV18 to TRBJ1-3; no clear D. Germline-derived CDR1 and CDR2 are KGHSH and LQKENI. The germline V and J ends were trimmed by 2 bases and 4 bases, with 12 bases remaining between them. The CDR3 runs 15 residues. CDR3 amino acids: CASSPTAGNGNTIYF. DNA of the CDR3: TGTGCCAGCTCACCAACAGCGGGGAACGGAAACACCATATATTTT.

The rearrangement links TRBV6-1 to TRBJ1-5; 7 bases fit TRBD1. The CDR3 spans 13 residues. V shed 6 bases and J 4 bases; nucleotides not matched to a gene: 3. CDR1 MNHNS and CDR2 SASEGT come from the germline V gene. The CDR3 sequence: CASREQGNQPQHF. The CDR3 coding sequence is TGTGCCAGCAGGGAACAGGGGAATCAGCCCCAGCATTTT.

This chain uses TRBV5-6 with TRBJ2-5; TRBD2 agrees at 7 bases. The J call is doubtful: the DNA matches TRBJ2-7 better. The CDR3 loop spans 15 amino acids. The germline V gene encodes CDR1 SGHDT and CDR2 YYEEEE. The CDR3 is CASSPGLQNAYEQYF. The CDR3 DNA reads as TGTGCCAGCAGCCCGGGACTACAGAACGCCTACGAGCAGTACTTC.

This CDR3 reads CSARQSSGNTIYF. The CDR3 DNA is TGCAGCGCCCGACAGTCCTCTGGAAACACCATATATTTT. This rearrangement joins TRBV29-1 to TRBJ1-3; tentative D call: TRBD1 (5 bases). CDR1 is SQVTM, CDR2 ANQGSEA, per germline. Trimming cost V 7 bases and J 0 bases, with 10 bases left between them. The CDR3 contains 13 residues.